The entry that follows covers one TCR beta chain sequence. The sample originates from a study of technical replicates of blood from a handful of donors. Per the germline V gene, CDR1 is MDHEN and CDR2 is SYDVKM. V trimming: 5 bases; J trimming: 3 bases; junction bases outside the gene matches: 2. The CDR3 sequence is 14 residues long. Assay: immunoSEQ multiplex PCR; the TCRdb copy retains only in-frame clones and omits some. The sample has 60,000 to 85,000 clones, about 94% seen once; the top ten hold about 0.4%. This clonotype originated in a human donor in good health. The V and J genes are TRBV28 and TRBJ2-2, with 8 bases identical to TRBD1. What was sequenced was T cells isolated from PBMCs. The CDR3 nucleotides read TGTGCCAGCAGTGCGACAGGGGACACCGGGGAGCTGTTTTTT. Amino acids: CASSATGDTGELFF.